Presented here are 23 T cell receptor beta chains from one specimen sequenced in a study of T-cell memory formation after mild COVID-19. TCRdb re-called the 5' RACE reads with MiXCR, one entry per CDR3 protein. The sample holds about 310,000 distinct CDR3 sequences, around 19% seen once. Sequences were obtained from PBMCs or a T cell subset sorted from them (not recorded which). These receptor sequences come from a man younger than 30 who had mild COVID-19 (a few samples of this study predate the infection). Cell type and time point are not known.

This sequence joins TRBV4-1 and TRBJ1-5; no firm D call. Germline lookup yields CDR1 MGHRA and CDR2 YSYEKL. This CDR3 contains 14 residues. Deletions cut 0 bases from V and 9 bases from J, with 12 bases between. CDR3 protein: CASSQEAGGGPQHF. The CDR3 nucleotides are TGCGCCAGCAGCCAAGAGGCAGGCGGAGGGCCCCAGCATTTT.

This clonotype was seen a handful of times. The chain is built from TRBV19 and TRBJ2-1, with 7 bases matching TRBD1. J was trimmed by 8 bases and V by 3 bases; bases with no gene match: 10. Germline CDR1 is LNHDA and CDR2 is SQIVND (reference sequence). The CDR3 consists of 15 residues. DNA of the CDR3: TGTGCCAGTAGTATCCCCTGGACAGGACCCGATGAGCAGTTCTTC. Translated, it gives CASSIPWTGPDEQFF.

In this sample, this clonotype turned up a few times. The V and J genes are TRBV5-1 and TRBJ2-3; no firm D call. The CDR3 extends over 14 amino acids. Germline values: CDR1 SGHRS, CDR2 YFSETQ. V dropped 5 bases and J dropped 4 bases, with 14 bases sitting between them. The CDR3 is CASRSRSPPDTQYF. The CDR3 DNA is TGCGCCAGCAGGAGTCGTAGCCCCCCAGATACGCAGTATTTT.

This clonotype showed up many times. The J gene is TRBJ2-1, the V gene TRBV11-2; the D is unclear. Germline-derived CDR1 and CDR2 are SGHAT and FQNNGV. The CDR3 runs to 13 residues. V lost 3 bases, J lost 15 bases, and 18 bases lay in between. The CDR3 is CASSFAAPARRFF. As DNA, the CDR3 is TGTGCCAGCAGCTTTGCTGCCCCAGCGCGGAGGTTCTTC.

The chain joins TRBV6-2 or TRBV6-3 to TRBJ2-7; tentative D call: TRBD1 (6 bases). Germline V gene data show CDR1 as MNHEY and CDR2 as SVGEGT. This CDR3 is built from 14 residues. V gave up 6 bases and J gave up 6 bases, with 18 bases separating them. The CDR3 sequence is CASRPSQGIGEQYF. As DNA, the CDR3 is TGTGCCAGCAGACCCTCTCAGGGGATCGGCGAGCAGTACTTC.

This clonotype has more than one count but fewer than ten. V and J are TRBV7-9 and TRBJ2-2, with D uncertain. V shed 8 bases and J shed 5 bases, with 9 bases lying between them. CDR3 length equals 12 residues. Germline V gene data show CDR1 as SEHNR and CDR2 as FQNEAQ (reference sequence). DNA of the CDR3: TGTGCCAGCTCAAGGGCAACCGGGGAGCTGTTTTTT. It specifies CASSRATGELFF.

This clonotype occurred a few times. The chain carries TRBV10-3 and TRBJ1-2, with a tentative D call TRBD1 (5 bases). The CDR3 totals 17 residues. Per germline, CDR1 ENHRY and CDR2 SYGVKD. Trimming took off 0 bases at V and 4 bases at J, with 18 bases between the two ends. CDR3: CAISESEVRGGIYGYTF. The CDR3, as DNA: TGTGCCATCAGTGAGTCGGAGGTTCGCGGGGGGATCTATGGCTACACCTTC.

The V gene is TRBV5-1, the J gene TRBJ2-1; TRBD2 aligns across 7 bases. J lost 5 bases, V lost 1 base, and 6 bases had no gene match. CDR1 is SGHRS and CDR2 is YFSETQ in the germline V gene. This CDR3 spans 15 amino acids. The CDR3 nucleotides read TGCGCCAGCAGCTTGCAGATGGGAGGGAACAATGAGCAGTTCTTC. Its translation: CASSLQMGGNNEQFF.

The gene calls are TRBV9 and TRBJ2-2; no clear D gene. CDR1 and CDR2 (germline): SGDLS, YYNGEE. Trimming removed 0 bases at V and 6 bases at J, with 6 bases between. The CDR3 is 13 residues long. The CDR3, as DNA: TGTGCCAGCAGCGTAGTGGGGTCCGGGGAGCTGTTTTTT. Translating gives CASSVVGSGELFF.

This clonotype has just a few counts. This chain uses TRBV7-2 with TRBJ2-5; either TRBD1 or TRBD2 may supply D (5 bases each). This CDR3 comprises 13 residues. Per germline, CDR1 SGHTA and CDR2 FQGNSA. V was trimmed by 4 bases and J by 5 bases, leaving 11 bases between them. CDR3 DNA sequence: TGTGCCAGCAGCTCCGGGGCCACTGAGACCCAGTACTTC. This gives the protein CASSSGATETQYF.

This chain joins TRBV7-2 and TRBJ1-4; D possibly corresponds to TRBD1 (5 bases). CDR3 length: 18 residues. Germline assignment: CDR1 SGHTA and CDR2 FQGNSA. V lost 1 base and J 5 bases, leaving 20 bases between the germline ends. This chain's CDR3 is CASSLVRDGPIQNEKLFF. As DNA, the CDR3 is TGTGCCAGCAGCTTAGTACGGGACGGTCCTATACAAAATGAAAAACTGTTTTTT.

The rearrangement links TRBV2 to TRBJ2-1; possibly TRBD1 for D (6 bases). The V end lost 8 bases, the J end lost 0 bases, and 11 bases lay between the germline ends. This CDR3 is built from 14 residues. Germline assignment: CDR1 SNHLY and CDR2 FYNNEI. CDR3: CASQDRSSYNEQFF. Here the CDR3 DNA reads TGTGCCAGCCAAGACAGGAGCTCCTACAATGAGCAGTTCTTC.

This clonotype has just one count. V is TRBV4-1 and J is TRBJ1-1; 7 positions match TRBD1. This CDR3 has 13 amino acids. Looked up from germline, CDR1 is MGHRA and CDR2 is YSYEKL. The junction had 7 bases not matched to a gene; V was cut back by 6 bases and J by 6 bases. CDR3: CASRPGTEPEAFF. In nucleotides, the CDR3 is TGCGCCAGCAGACCCGGGACAGAACCTGAAGCTTTCTTT.

The chain joins TRBV2 to TRBJ2-7; D possibly matches TRBD1 or TRBD2 (5 bases each). This CDR3 comprises 13 residues. CDR1 is SNHLY, CDR2 FYNNEI, per germline. V was pared by 7 bases and J by 4 bases, with 14 bases between. In DNA form, the CDR3 reads TGTGCCAGCACGGCCAGGGACCCATACGAGCAGTACTTC. Translating it yields CASTARDPYEQYF.

This clonotype occurred a few times. CDR3 residues: CASSYSPQGAVSTQYF. CDR3 nucleotides: TGTGCCAGCAGTTACTCGCCCCAGGGGGCCGTTTCTACGCAGTATTTT. J is TRBJ2-3 and V is TRBV6-5, with TRBD1 matching over 8 bases. Germline CDR1 reads MNHEY; CDR2 reads SVGAGI. The V gene end was trimmed by 0 bases and the J gene end by 8 bases; junction bases not matched to a gene: 10. The CDR3 consists of 16 residues.

This chain uses TRBV7-2 with TRBJ2-1, with D possibly being TRBD2 (6 bases). Germline-derived CDR1 and CDR2 are SGHTA and FQGNSA. This CDR3 contains 16 residues. V lost 5 bases to trimming and J lost 1 base, with 15 bases between them. CDR3 residues: CASSPRLVLSYNEQFF. In DNA form, the CDR3 reads TGTGCCAGCAGCCCGAGACTAGTTTTGTCCTACAATGAGCAGTTCTTC.

This clonotype was observed a handful of times. At one boundary the junction diverges from the germline segment, which might be a read error. V usage is TRBV7-2 and J usage is TRBJ1-5; no reliable D call. This CDR3 is built from 13 residues. Germline CDR1 reads SGHTA; CDR2 reads FQGNSA. CDR3 DNA sequence: TGTGCCAGCAGCCTAGCGGGTGCTCAGCCCCAGCATTTT. Amino acids: CASSLAGAQPQHF.

CDR3 DNA: TGTGCCAGCAGCGAGACCGAGTGGAATGAGCAGTTCTTC. Amino acids: CASSETEWNEQFF. V usage is TRBV11-2 and J usage is TRBJ2-1; D uncertain. The ends were cut back, 5 bases at V and 7 bases at J, with 12 bases in the middle. CDR3 length equals 13 residues. CDR1 is SGHAT and CDR2 is FQNNGV in the germline V gene.

The sample holds a few counts of this clonotype. The chain combines TRBV5-1 with TRBJ2-5; weak D call: TRBD2 (6 bases). Trimming cost V 4 bases and J 5 bases, with 21 bases left between them. The CDR3 covers 16 residues. Germline-derived CDR1 and CDR2 are SGHRS and YFSETQ. This CDR3 reads CASSAGRDSVLETQYF. As DNA, the CDR3 is TGCGCCAGCAGCGCCGGAAGGGACTCTGTTTTGGAGACCCAGTACTTC.

This clonotype showed up just a few times. The chain recombines TRBV10-3 with TRBJ2-3, with D tentatively TRBD1 or TRBD2 (6 bases each). Germline lookup yields CDR1 ENHRY and CDR2 SYGVKD. Trimming stripped 7 bases from V and 6 bases from J, with 17 bases between. CDR3 length equals 14 residues. The DNA for the CDR3 is TGTGCCATCAACACCCTAGGGGGGAAGGATACGCAGTATTTT. Its protein product is CAINTLGGKDTQYF.

CDR3 region: CASSRSDAPEWVGYTF. The CDR3 nucleotides read TGTGCCAGCAGCCGCTCAGATGCCCCAGAATGGGTCGGCTACACCTTC. The V gene is TRBV3-1, the J gene TRBJ1-2; D is uncertain. V was shortened by 4 bases and J by 8 bases, with 23 bases between the two germline ends. The CDR3 is 16 residues long. Germline-derived CDR1 and CDR2 are LGHDT and YNNKEL (reference sequence).

This clonotype was picked up a small number of times. The chain uses TRBV24-1 and TRBJ2-5; no definite D call. Between the trimmed V and J ends, which lost 3 bases and 0 bases, there was a span of 10 bases. CDR3 length: 15 residues. CDR1 is KGHDR, CDR2 SFDVKD, per germline. The chain's CDR3 is CATSDTLGYQETQYF. The DNA for the CDR3 is TGTGCCACCAGTGATACCCTCGGGTACCAAGAGACCCAGTACTTC.

This clonotype was seen a few times. The rearrangement joins TRBV4-2 to TRBJ1-2, with 8 bases fitting TRBD1. Germline loops: CDR1 LGHNA, CDR2 YNFKEQ. The CDR3 is 15 amino acids. V was pared by 1 base and J by 8 bases, with 9 bases of the junction left unmatched. As DNA, the CDR3 is TGTGCCAGCAGCCAAGCGGGGACAGGAACCGAGGGCTACACCTTC. Translating gives CASSQAGTGTEGYTF.